This TCR beta chain is from a study of metastatic and nonmetastatic thyroid tumors. Study-level points and caveats: For both blood and tumor, malignant thyroid tumors reportedly showed significantly higher TCR beta diversity than benign nodules did.

In the original analysis: CDR3 differences across clinicopathological groups were used to build a distant-metastasis classifier for papillary thyroid cancer. Using MiXCR, TCRdb reanalyzed the PCR reads. These V and J calls derive from TCRdb rather than the authors' analysis. The sample yields 30,000 to 45,000 clones, less than 25% seen once. Thyroid surgery had not been preceded by any treatment in any patient. Concerning this clone itself: No antigen is known for it. One junction end does not reproduce the germline sequence, and a read error may be involved.

Germline CDR1 reads SGHVS; CDR2 reads FQNEAQ. CDR3 size: 14 residues. The sample comprised blood. The sequence came from a female donor with papillary thyroid cancer or a benign thyroid nodule (not recorded which). Some clones in this sample may be carry-over from other donors' samples. The chain couples TRBV7-8 to TRBJ1-2; weak D call: TRBD1 (5 bases). The CDR3 is CASILVEGNYGYTF. The CDR3 DNA follows: TGTGCCAGCATCTTAGTGGAGGGGAACTATGGCTACACCTTC. The complete variable domain, with remaining parts taken from reference TRBV7-8 and TRBJ1-2, reads GAGVSQSPRYKVAKRGQDVALRCDPISGHVSLFWYQQALGQGPEFLTYFQNEAQLDKSGLPSDRFFAERPEGSVSTLKIQRTQQEDSAVYLCASILVEGNYGYTFGSGTRLTVV.